This T cell receptor beta chain came from a study of blood T cell repertoires in COVID-19. The CDR3 totals 13 residues. V lost 2 bases, J lost 11 bases, and 10 bases lay in between. Germline V lookup: CDR1 LNHDA, CDR2 SQIVND (reference sequence). TCRdb's table, derived via immunoSEQ multiplex PCR, lists solely in-frame clones and lacks some. Of about 140,000 clones in the sample, about 87% are singletons; the top ten hold about 11%. The source material was peripheral blood. J is TRBJ1-6 and V is TRBV19, with D possibly matching TRBD1 (5 bases). The clonotype originates from a woman older than 75 with acute or convalescent COVID-19. In nucleotides, the CDR3 is TGTGCCAGTAGTATAAGGGAGGGGACACCCCTCCACTTT. This encodes CASSIREGTPLHF. The full variable domain, with the rest looked up from reference TRBV19 and TRBJ1-6, is DGGITQSPKYLFRKEGQNVTLSCEQNLNHDAMYWYRQDPGQGLRLIYYSQIVNDFQKGDIAEGYSVSREKKESFPLTVTSAQKNPTAFYLCASSIREGTPLHFGNGTRLTVT.